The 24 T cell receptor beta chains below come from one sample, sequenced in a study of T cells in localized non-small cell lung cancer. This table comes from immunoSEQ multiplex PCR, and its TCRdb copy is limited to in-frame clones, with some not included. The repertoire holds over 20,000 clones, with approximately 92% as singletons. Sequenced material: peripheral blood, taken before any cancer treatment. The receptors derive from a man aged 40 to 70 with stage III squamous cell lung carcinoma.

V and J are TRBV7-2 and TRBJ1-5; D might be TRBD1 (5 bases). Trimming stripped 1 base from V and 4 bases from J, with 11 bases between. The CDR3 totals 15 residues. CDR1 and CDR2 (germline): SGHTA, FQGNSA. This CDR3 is CASSLGAGTNQPQHF. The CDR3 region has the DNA TGTGCCAGCAGCTTAGGAGCGGGGACTAATCAGCCCCAGCATTTT.

CDR3 sequence: CSAGQGGNEQFF. CDR3 coding DNA: TGCAGCGCGGGGCAGGGAGGCAATGAGCAGTTCTTC. J is TRBJ2-1 and V is TRBV29-1; D is perhaps TRBD2 (6 bases). Trimming took off 7 bases at V and 6 bases at J, with 13 bases between the two ends. The CDR3 contains 12 residues. The germline V gene encodes CDR1 SQVTM and CDR2 ANQGSEA.

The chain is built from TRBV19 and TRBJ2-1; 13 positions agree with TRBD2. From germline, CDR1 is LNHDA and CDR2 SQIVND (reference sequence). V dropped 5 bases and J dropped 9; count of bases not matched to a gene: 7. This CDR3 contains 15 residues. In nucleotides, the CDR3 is TGTGCCAGTAGTCCATGGACTAGCGGGAGTAGTGAGCAGTTCTTC. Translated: CASSPWTSGSSEQFF.

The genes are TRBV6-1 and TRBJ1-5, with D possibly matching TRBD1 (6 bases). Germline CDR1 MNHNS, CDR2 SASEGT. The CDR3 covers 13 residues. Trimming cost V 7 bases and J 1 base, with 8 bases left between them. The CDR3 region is CASKGESNQPQHF. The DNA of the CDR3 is TGTGCCAGCAAGGGGGAGAGCAATCAGCCCCAGCATTTT.

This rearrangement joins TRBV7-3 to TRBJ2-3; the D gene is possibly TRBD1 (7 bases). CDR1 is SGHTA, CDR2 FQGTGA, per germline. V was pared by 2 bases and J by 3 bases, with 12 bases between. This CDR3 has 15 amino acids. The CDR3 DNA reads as TGTGCCAGCAGCTTAGCGGCAGGGGGGACAGATACGCAGTATTTT. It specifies CASSLAAGGTDTQYF. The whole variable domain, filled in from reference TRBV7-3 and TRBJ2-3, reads GAGVSQTPSNKVTEKGKYVELRCDPISGHTALYWYRQSLGQGPEFLIYFQGTGAADDSGLPNDRFFAVRPEGSVSTLKIQRTERGDSAVYLCASSLAAGGTDTQYFGPGTRLTVL.

In nucleotides, the CDR3 is TGTGCTAGTGGTTTGGCCCGTGACAGGGGGCGCTTTGAAGCTTTCTTT. It translates to CASGLARDRGRFEAFF. V is TRBV12-5 and J is TRBJ1-1; 10 bases align to TRBD1. CDR3 length: 16 amino acids. Trimming removed 1 base from V and 7 bases from J; junction bases left unmatched: 9. CDR1 LGHNT and CDR2 FRNRAP come from the germline V gene.

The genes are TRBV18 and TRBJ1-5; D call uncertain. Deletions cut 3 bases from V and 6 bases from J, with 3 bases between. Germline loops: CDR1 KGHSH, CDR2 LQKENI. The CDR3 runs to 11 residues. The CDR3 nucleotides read TGTGCCAGCTCACCTCTTCAGCCCCAGCATTTT. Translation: CASSPLQPQHF.

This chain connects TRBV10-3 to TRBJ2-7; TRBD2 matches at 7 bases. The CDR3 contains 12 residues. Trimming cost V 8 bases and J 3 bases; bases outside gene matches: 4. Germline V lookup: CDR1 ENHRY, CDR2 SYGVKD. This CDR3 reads CAIQGLDYEQYF. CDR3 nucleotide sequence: TGTGCCATCCAAGGACTAGACTACGAGCAGTACTTC.

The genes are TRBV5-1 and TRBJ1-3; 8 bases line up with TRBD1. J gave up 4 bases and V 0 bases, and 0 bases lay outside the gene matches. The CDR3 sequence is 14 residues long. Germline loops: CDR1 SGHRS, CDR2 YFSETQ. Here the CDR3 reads CASSLGTGGNTIYF. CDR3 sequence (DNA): TGCGCCAGCAGCTTGGGGACAGGGGGAAACACCATATATTTT.

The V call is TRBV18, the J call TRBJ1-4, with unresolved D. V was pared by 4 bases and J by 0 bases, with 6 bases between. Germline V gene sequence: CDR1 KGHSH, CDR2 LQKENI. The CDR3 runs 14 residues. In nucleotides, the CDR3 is TGTGCCAGCTCACTACAAGCAACTAATGAAAAACTGTTTTTT. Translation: CASSLQATNEKLFF.

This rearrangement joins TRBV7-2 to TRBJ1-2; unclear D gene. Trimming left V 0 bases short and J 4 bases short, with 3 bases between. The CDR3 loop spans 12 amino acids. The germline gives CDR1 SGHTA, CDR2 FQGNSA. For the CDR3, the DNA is TGTGCCAGCAGCTTAGCGTCCTATGGCTACACCTTC. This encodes CASSLASYGYTF.

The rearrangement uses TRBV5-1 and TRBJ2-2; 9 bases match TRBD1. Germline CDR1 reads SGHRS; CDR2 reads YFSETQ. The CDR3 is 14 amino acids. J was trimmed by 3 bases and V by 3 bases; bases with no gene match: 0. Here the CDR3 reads CASSWTGDTGELFF. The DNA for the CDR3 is TGCGCCAGCAGCTGGACAGGGGACACCGGGGAGCTGTTTTTT.

CDR3 region: CASSRGETQYF. The DNA for the CDR3 is TGTGCCAGCAGCAGGGGAGAGACCCAGTACTTC. This chain uses TRBV7-9 with TRBJ2-5, with D possibly TRBD1 on 5 matching bases. There are 11 residues in the CDR3. Germline CDR1 is SEHNR and CDR2 is FQNEAQ (reference sequence). V was shortened by 5 bases and J by 4 bases, with 5 bases between the two germline ends.

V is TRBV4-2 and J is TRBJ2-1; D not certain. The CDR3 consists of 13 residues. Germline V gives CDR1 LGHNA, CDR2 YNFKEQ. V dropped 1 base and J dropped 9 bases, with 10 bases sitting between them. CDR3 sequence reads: CASSQAPLGEQFF. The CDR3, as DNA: TGTGCCAGCAGCCAAGCTCCTCTGGGTGAGCAGTTCTTC.

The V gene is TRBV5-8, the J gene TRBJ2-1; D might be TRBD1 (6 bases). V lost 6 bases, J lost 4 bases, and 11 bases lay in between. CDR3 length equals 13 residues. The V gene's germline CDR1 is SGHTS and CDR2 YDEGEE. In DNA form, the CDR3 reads TGTGCCAGCATCCGGGACATATACAATGAGCAGTTCTTC. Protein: CASIRDIYNEQFF.

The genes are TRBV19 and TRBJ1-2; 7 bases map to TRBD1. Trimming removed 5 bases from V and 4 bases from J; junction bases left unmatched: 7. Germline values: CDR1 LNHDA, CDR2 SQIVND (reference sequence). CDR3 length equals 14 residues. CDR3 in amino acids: CASSFTGVAYGYTF. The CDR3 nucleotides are TGTGCCAGTAGTTTCACAGGGGTGGCCTATGGCTACACCTTC.

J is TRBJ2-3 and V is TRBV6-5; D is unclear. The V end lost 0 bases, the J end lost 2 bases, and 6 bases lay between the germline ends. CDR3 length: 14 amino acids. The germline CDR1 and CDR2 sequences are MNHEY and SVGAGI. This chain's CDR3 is CASSYSTHTDTQYF. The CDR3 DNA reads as TGTGCCAGCAGTTACTCGACCCACACAGATACGCAGTATTTT.

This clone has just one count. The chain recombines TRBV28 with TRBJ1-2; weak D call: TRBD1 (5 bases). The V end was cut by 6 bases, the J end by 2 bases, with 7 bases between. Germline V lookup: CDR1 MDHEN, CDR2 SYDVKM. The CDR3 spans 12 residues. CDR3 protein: CASSGGNYGYTF. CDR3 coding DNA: TGTGCCAGCAGCGGGGGGAACTATGGCTACACCTTC.

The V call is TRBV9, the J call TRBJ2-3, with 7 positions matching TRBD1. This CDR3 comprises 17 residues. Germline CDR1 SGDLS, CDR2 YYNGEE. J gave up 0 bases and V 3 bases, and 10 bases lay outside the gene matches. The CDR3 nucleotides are TGTGCCAGCAGCGAGGGGGCCCGGGTTTTTAGCACAGATACGCAGTATTTT. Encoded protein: CASSEGARVFSTDTQYF.

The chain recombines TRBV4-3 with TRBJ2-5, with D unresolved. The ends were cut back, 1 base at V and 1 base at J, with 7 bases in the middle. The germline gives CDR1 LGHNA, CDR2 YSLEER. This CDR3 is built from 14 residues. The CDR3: CASSQAGIQETQYF. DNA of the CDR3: TGCGCCAGCAGCCAAGCCGGCATCCAAGAGACCCAGTACTTC.

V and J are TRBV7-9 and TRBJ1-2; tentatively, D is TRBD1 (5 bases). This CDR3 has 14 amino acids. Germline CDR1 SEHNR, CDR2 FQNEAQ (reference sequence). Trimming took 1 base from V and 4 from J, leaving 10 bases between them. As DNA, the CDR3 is TGTGCCAGCAGCTTAGGGGACTCCTTCTATGGCTACACCTTC. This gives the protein CASSLGDSFYGYTF.

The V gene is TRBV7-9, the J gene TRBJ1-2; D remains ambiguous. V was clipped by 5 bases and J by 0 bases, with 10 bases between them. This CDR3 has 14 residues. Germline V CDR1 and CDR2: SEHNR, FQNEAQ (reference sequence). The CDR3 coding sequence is TGTGCCAGCAGCCCCGCGGATTCTAACTATGGCTACACCTTC. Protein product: CASSPADSNYGYTF.

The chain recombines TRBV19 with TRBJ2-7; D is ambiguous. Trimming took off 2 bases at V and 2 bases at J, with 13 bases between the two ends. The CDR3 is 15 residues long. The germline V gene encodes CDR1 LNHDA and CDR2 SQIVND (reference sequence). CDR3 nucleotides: TGTGCCAGTAGTATATTAGGAAAAGGCACCTACGAGCAGTACTTC. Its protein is CASSILGKGTYEQYF.

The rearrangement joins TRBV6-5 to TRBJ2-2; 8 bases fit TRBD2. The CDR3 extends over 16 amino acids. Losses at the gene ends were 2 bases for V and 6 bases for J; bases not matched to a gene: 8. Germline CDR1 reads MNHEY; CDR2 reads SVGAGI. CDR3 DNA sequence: TGTGCCAGCAGTTACCTCTTCAGCGGGAGATCCGGGGAGCTGTTTTTT. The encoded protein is CASSYLFSGRSGELFF.